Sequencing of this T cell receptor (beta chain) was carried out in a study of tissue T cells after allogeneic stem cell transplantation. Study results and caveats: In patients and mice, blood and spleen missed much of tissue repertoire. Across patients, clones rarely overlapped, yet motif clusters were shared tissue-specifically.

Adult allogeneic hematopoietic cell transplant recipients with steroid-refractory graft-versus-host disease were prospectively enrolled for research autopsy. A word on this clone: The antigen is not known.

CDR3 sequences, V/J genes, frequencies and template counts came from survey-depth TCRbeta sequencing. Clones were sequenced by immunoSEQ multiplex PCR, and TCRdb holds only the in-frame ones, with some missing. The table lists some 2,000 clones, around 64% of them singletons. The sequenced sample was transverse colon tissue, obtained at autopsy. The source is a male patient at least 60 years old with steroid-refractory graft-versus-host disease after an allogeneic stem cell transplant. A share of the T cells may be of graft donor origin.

The CDR3 sequence is CASSWRLRGSSYEQYF. CDR3 nucleotide sequence: TGTGCCAGCAGTTGGCGGCTCAGGGGCAGTTCCTACGAGCAGTACTTC. This rearrangement joins TRBV6-5 to TRBJ2-7; a weak D match, TRBD1 (6 bases). The CDR3 runs 16 residues. The V gene lost 4 bases and the J gene lost 1 base, with 17 bases spanning the gap. Per the germline V gene, CDR1 is MNHEY and CDR2 is SVGAGI.